What follows are 17 T cell receptor beta chains derived from one specimen sequenced in a study of shared clonotypes between healthy human individuals. Libraries were prepared by immunoSEQ multiplex PCR; TCRdb keeps only in-frame clonotypes and omits some of them. Found here are about 590,000 clones, 95% to 96% of them singletons; the top ten hold roughly 0.1%. Naive CD8 cells comprised CD45RO-negative, CCR7-positively selected cells, excluding terminally differentiated effector memory CD45RA+ cells. The specimen was naive CD8+ T cells sorted from blood. These receptors were collected from a woman in her thirties in good health.

The chain is built from TRBV18 and TRBJ2-1; D not certain. Trimming took off 6 bases at V and 1 base at J, with 10 bases between the two ends. Germline V gene lookup returns CDR1 KGHSH and CDR2 LQKENI. There are 14 residues in the CDR3. CDR3 sequence (DNA): TGTGCCAGCTCGCCGCCGCTTTCCTACAATGAGCAGTTCTTC. Residues: CASSPPLSYNEQFF.

This clone has only one observation. The chain has TRBV13 and TRBJ2-7; D remains ambiguous. V lost 3 bases to trimming and J lost 1 base, with 16 bases between them. The germline gives CDR1 PRHDT, CDR2 FYEKMQ (reference sequence). CDR3 length equals 16 residues. The CDR3 nucleotides read TGTGCCAGCAGCTTTTCAAGAAGGCTCCAATCCTACGAGCAGTACTTC. Protein product: CASSFSRRLQSYEQYF.

V is TRBV28 and J is TRBJ2-4; 7 bases agree with TRBD2. Trimming took 3 bases from V and 0 from J; bases not matched to a gene: 2. CDR1 is MDHEN, CDR2 SYDVKM, per germline. This CDR3 has 15 residues. The CDR3 nucleotides read TGTGCCAGCAGTTTTGGGGGGGAAGCCAAAAACATTCAGTACTTC. This encodes CASSFGGEAKNIQYF.

V usage is TRBV30 and J usage is TRBJ2-1; 8 nucleotides align to TRBD2. The V gene end was trimmed by 5 bases and the J gene end by 8 bases; junction bases not matched to a gene: 8. The CDR3 has 13 amino acids. Germline V gives CDR1 GTSNPN, CDR2 SVGIG (reference sequence). CDR3 sequence reads: CAWGAGAPDEQFF. The DNA of the CDR3 is TGTGCCTGGGGAGCGGGAGCTCCTGATGAGCAGTTCTTC.

The chain uses TRBV30 and TRBJ2-7; D is undetermined. The germline CDR1 and CDR2 sequences are GTSNPN and SVGIG (reference sequence). The CDR3 totals 12 residues. With 3 bases removed from V and 3 bases from J, the gap between germline ends came to 9 bases. The CDR3 here is CAWSLIVYEQYF. CDR3 coding DNA: TGTGCCTGGAGCCTCATAGTCTACGAGCAGTACTTC.

The CDR3 here is CASSPGVSGSHEQYF. In nucleotides, the CDR3 is TGTGCCAGTAGCCCAGGGGTTAGCGGGAGTCACGAGCAGTACTTC. V and J are TRBV19 and TRBJ2-5, with 9 bases aligning to TRBD2. The end of the DNA is better explained by TRBJ2-7, so the J call may be wrong. CDR3 length: 15 residues. CDR1 and CDR2 (germline): LNHDA, SQIVND (reference sequence).

This clone was counted once. The chain combines TRBV15 with TRBJ2-3; TRBD2 matches 8 bases. The CDR3 has 17 residues. Germline V gene sequence: CDR1 LNHNV, CDR2 YYDKDF (reference sequence). V lost 3 bases and J lost 1; bases outside the gene matches: 9. The CDR3 DNA reads TGTGCCACCAGCAGGGGGCGAAGGCGGGAGGGCACAGATACGCAGTATTTT. Translation: CATSRGRRREGTDTQYF.

The gene calls are TRBV28 and TRBJ2-7, with 10 bases that match TRBD2. Losses at the gene ends were 7 bases for V and 2 bases for J; bases not matched to a gene: 11. CDR1 and CDR2 from the germline V gene are MDHEN and SYDVKM. CDR3 length equals 16 residues. In DNA, the CDR3 is TGTGCCAGCAACGGTAGACTAGCGGGCTTCGCCTACGAGCAGTACTTC. Translation: CASNGRLAGFAYEQYF. Using reference TRBV28 and TRBJ2-7 for the parts outside the CDR3, the full variable domain is DVKVTQSSRYLVKRTGEKVFLECVQDMDHENMFWYRQDPGLGLRLIYFSYDVKMKEKGDIPEGYSVSREKKERFSLILESASTNQTSMYLCASNGRLAGFAYEQYFGPGTRLTVT.

The chain carries TRBV19 and TRBJ2-1; the match to TRBD2 covers 8 bases. Germline CDR1 LNHDA, CDR2 SQIVND (reference sequence). The CDR3 is 17 residues long. V dropped 4 bases and J dropped 5; count of bases not matched to a gene: 13. CDR3 sequence reads: CASSTYGLADWDNEQFF. The CDR3 DNA is TGTGCCAGTAGTACCTACGGACTAGCAGATTGGGACAATGAGCAGTTCTTC.

The CDR3 DNA is TGTGCCAGCAGCTTTAGGGCACTAGCGGGAGGGAGGACAGATACGCAGTATTTT. Translation gives CASSFRALAGGRTDTQYF. The chain combines TRBV25-1 with TRBJ2-3; TRBD2 agrees at 13 bases. The trim removed 6 bases at V and 3 bases at J, leaving 12 bases unmatched. There are 18 residues in the CDR3. CDR1 and CDR2 (germline): MGHDK, SYGVNS. The variable domain in full, completed from reference TRBV25-1 and TRBJ2-3, reads EADIYQTPRYLVIGTGKKITLECSQTMGHDKMYWYQQDPGMELHLIHYSYGVNSTEKGDLSSESTVSRIRTEHFPLTLESARPSHTSQYLCASSFRALAGGRTDTQYFGPGTRLTVL.

With regard to this clone: The same CDR3 also results from other DNA sequences found in this sample. This sequence joins TRBV27 and TRBJ2-7, with 10 bases aligning to TRBD1. There are 14 residues in the CDR3. V trimming: 6 bases; J trimming: 2 bases; junction bases outside the gene matches: 4. Germline assignment: CDR1 MNHEY and CDR2 SMNVEV (reference sequence). This chain's CDR3 is CASRPGQGPYEQYF. The DNA for the CDR3 is TGTGCCAGCAGACCGGGACAGGGGCCCTACGAGCAGTACTTC.

The chain links TRBV6-5 to TRBJ2-3, with D possibly matching TRBD2 (7 bases). V lost 0 bases, J lost 6 bases, and 10 bases lay in between. The CDR3 is made up of 14 amino acids. Germline CDR1 and CDR2: MNHEY and SVGAGI. The CDR3 bases are TGTGCCAGCAGTTACTCGGGGGGGGCGGATACGCAGTATTTT. This codes for CASSYSGGADTQYF.

The chain has TRBV6-6 and TRBJ2-7; maybe TRBD2 (5 bases). Trimming removed 6 bases at V and 0 bases at J, with 9 bases between. Germline CDR1 is MNHNY and CDR2 is SVGAGI (reference sequence). The CDR3 extends over 13 amino acids. This chain's CDR3 is CASRTTSSYEQYF. The CDR3 DNA is TGTGCCAGCAGGACTACCAGCTCCTACGAGCAGTACTTC.

The rearrangement uses TRBV6-5 and TRBJ2-1; D not certain. The germline V and J ends were trimmed by 0 bases and 10 bases, with 13 bases remaining between them. The V gene's germline CDR1 is MNHEY and CDR2 SVGAGI. CDR3 size: 14 residues. The CDR3 DNA follows: TGTGCCAGCAGTTACTCGTGGGTTTGGGAAGAGCAGTTCTTC. Encoded protein: CASSYSWVWEEQFF.

V usage is TRBV19 and J usage is TRBJ2-7; a weak D match, TRBD2 (6 bases). Germline lookup yields CDR1 LNHDA and CDR2 SQIVND (reference sequence). Trimming took 0 bases from V and 3 from J, leaving 9 bases between them. The CDR3 sequence is 14 residues long. The CDR3 coding sequence is TGTGCCAGTAGTATAGATAGCGGCAACTACGAGCAGTACTTC. This encodes CASSIDSGNYEQYF.

V is TRBV2 and J is TRBJ1-1; 11 bases are a match to TRBD1. CDR1 SNHLY and CDR2 FYNNEI come from the germline V gene. Trimming cost V 2 bases and J 5 bases; bases outside gene matches: 7. The CDR3 is 16 amino acids. The CDR3 here is CASSESWDRGRTEAFF. CDR3 DNA: TGTGCCAGCAGTGAAAGTTGGGACAGGGGGAGAACTGAAGCTTTCTTT. The full variable domain, its missing parts supplied by reference TRBV2 and TRBJ1-1, is EPEVTQTPSHQVTQMGQEVILRCVPISNHLYFYWYRQILGQKVEFLVSFYNNEISEKSEIFDDQFSVERPDGSNFTLKIRSTKLEDSAMYFCASSESWDRGRTEAFFGQGTRLTVV.

The chain links TRBV9 to TRBJ2-2; 9 bases fit TRBD1. Germline-derived CDR1 and CDR2 are SGDLS and YYNGEE. The CDR3 sequence is 15 residues long. V dropped 3 bases and J dropped 7; count of bases not matched to a gene: 7. The CDR3 region is CASSAGDRAVGELFF. For the CDR3, the DNA is TGTGCCAGCAGCGCGGGGGACAGGGCGGTCGGGGAGCTGTTTTTT.